The rows below give T cell receptor beta chains drawn from one sample of a study of cytomegalovirus exposure and HLA in healthy donors. Method: immunoSEQ multiplex PCR; TCRdb's copy keeps in-frame clones and lacks some. The data show about 170,000 clones, 80% seen once. Sequencing was carried out using PBMCs. These receptors came from a male donor in good health and CMV-seronegative. Each CDR3 is given with its conserved first and last residue. The D gene is left open where the match is weak. Rows may omit the clone size; those that give it use once, few, many or a size class.

v_call	clone_size	j_call	d_call	cdr3_nt	cdr3_aa
TRBV18	.	TRBJ2-7	.	TGTGCCAGCTCACCTAGAGCCGGGGTTCTCTACGAGCAGTACTTC	CASSPRAGVLYEQYF
TRBV11-2	.	TRBJ2-1	.	TGTGCCAGCAGCCCAGCGGATGAGCAGTTCTTC	CASSPADEQFF
TRBV28	.	TRBJ1-6	.	TGTGCCAGCAGTGTTAGTTCACCCCTCCACTTT	CASSVSSPLHF
TRBV7-9	.	TRBJ1-2	TRBD1	TGTGCCAGCAGCCCACAGGGGATTGGCTACACCTTC	CASSPQGIGYTF
TRBV7-2	.	TRBJ1-3	TRBD1	TGTGCCAGCAGCTTAGTTACTGGGACAGGTTACCCTGGAAACACCATATATTTT	CASSLVTGTGYPGNTIYF
TRBV11-2	.	TRBJ1-2	.	TGTGCCAGCAGCCAGGAGGGATATGGCTACACCTTC	CASSQEGYGYTF
TRBV5-5	.	TRBJ1-1	.	TGTGCCAGCAGCTCTGGAAGGGGGGAAGCTTTCTTT	CASSSGRGEAFF
TRBV5-1	.	TRBJ1-1	.	TGCGCCAGCAGCCACGGGGTTAGAACTGAAGCTTTCTTT	CASSHGVRTEAFF
TRBV19	.	TRBJ2-5	TRBD1	TGTGCCAGTAGTATGAGGGGGCAGGGGGTAGAGACCCAGTACTTC	CASSMRGQGVETQYF
TRBV10-3	.	TRBJ1-6	TRBD1	TGTGCCATCAGTCCCACCGGACAGGGATTGAGTAATTCACCCCTCCACTTT	CAISPTGQGLSNSPLHF
TRBV5-4	.	TRBJ2-3	.	TGTGCCAGCAACCCCGATGGACTTGGCACAGATACGCAGTATTTT	CASNPDGLGTDTQYF
TRBV27	.	TRBJ2-1	.	TGTGCCAGCAGTTCTCAAGGGAGGTACAATGAGCAGTTCTTC	CASSSQGRYNEQFF
TRBV6-5	.	TRBJ2-7	TRBD1	TGTGCCAGCAGTCCCGGGACAGGGTTTTTCGAGCAGTACTTC	CASSPGTGFFEQYF
TRBV6-1	.	TRBJ2-7	.	TGTGCCAGCAGTGAAAAGTGGCAGTATGTACCCTACGAGCAGTACTTC	CASSEKWQYVPYEQYF
TRBV25-1	.	TRBJ1-1	TRBD1	TGTGCCAGCACCGGACAGGGGTGGACTGAAGCTTTCTTT	CASTGQGWTEAFF
TRBV7-9	few	TRBJ1-3	.	TGTGCCAGCAGGGAGGCACTCGGAAACACCATATATTTT	CASREALGNTIYF
TRBV4-1	.	TRBJ1-1	.	TGCGCCAGCAGCCCAAAGGGGACAGAAGCTTTCTTT	CASSPKGTEAFF
TRBV11-2	few	TRBJ1-1	.	TGTGCCAGCAGCTTAACTCCCGCAATGAACACTGAAGCTTTCTTT	CASSLTPAMNTEAFF
TRBV19	.	TRBJ1-1	.	TGTGCCAGTAGTTGGGACATTGAGAGCACTGAAGCTTTCTTT	CASSWDIESTEAFF
TRBV19	.	TRBJ2-7	TRBD2	TGTGCCAGTAGTATAACGGGAGGACACTTCTACGAGCAGTACTTC	CASSITGGHFYEQYF
TRBV7-2	.	TRBJ1-5	TRBD1	TGTGCCAGCAGCTTAGTGGGGACAGGCTACGGGGGTAACCAGCCCCAGCATTTT	CASSLVGTGYGGNQPQHF
TRBV6-1	.	TRBJ1-4	.	TGTGCCAGCAGTGAAGGTACAGCCCAAAATGAAAAACTGTTTTTT	CASSEGTAQNEKLFF
TRBV5-1	.	TRBJ2-1	TRBD2	TGCGCCAGCAGACTAGCGGGGGCCAATGAGCAGTTCTTC	CASRLAGANEQFF
TRBV10-2	.	TRBJ2-2	TRBD1	TGCGCCAGCAGCCCGGGACAGCCGAACACCGGGGAGCTGTTTTTT	CASSPGQPNTGELFF
TRBV6-5	.	TRBJ1-2	.	TGTGCCAGCAGTTACTCAGGACAGACGTATGGCTACACCTTC	CASSYSGQTYGYTF
TRBV19	.	TRBJ1-1	.	TGTGCCAGTAGCAAAGGACAGAACACTGAAGCTTTCTTT	CASSKGQNTEAFF
TRBV2	.	TRBJ2-5	.	TGTGCCAGCAGTGGTCGGGGGGCCGCCCAAGAGACCCAGTACTTC	CASSGRGAAQETQYF
TRBV7-2	.	TRBJ1-1	TRBD1	TGTGCCAGCAGCTTGTTGACAGGGGGTTTGAACACTGAAGCTTTCTTT	CASSLLTGGLNTEAFF
TRBV6-6	once	TRBJ2-3	.	TGTGCCAGCAGTTACTTAAACCGGGATACGCAGTATTTT	CASSYLNRDTQYF
TRBV30	.	TRBJ2-6	.	TGTGCCTGGGTTAGCTCTGGGGCCAACGTCCTGACTTTC	CAWVSSGANVLTF
TRBV7-9	.	TRBJ1-2	.	TGTTCCAGCAGCCTCACCTTCAGGGTTTACGGCTTTACGGGCTACACCTTC	CSSSLTFRVYGFTGYTF
TRBV15	.	TRBJ2-1	.	TGTGCCACCAGCAGAGTTTTGTATAATGAGCAGTTCTTC	CATSRVLYNEQFF
TRBV5-1	.	TRBJ1-1	TRBD1	TGCGCCAGCAGCTTGGCGGGACAGGGGGACGCTGAAGCTTTCTTT	CASSLAGQGDAEAFF
TRBV2	.	TRBJ1-4	TRBD1	TGTGCCAGCAGTGAAGACAGGGGGCTCGAAAAACTGTTTTTT	CASSEDRGLEKLFF
TRBV19	.	TRBJ2-3	TRBD2	TGTGCCAGTAGTTTTGCGGGGGGGGGCACAGATACGCAGTATTTT	CASSFAGGGTDTQYF
TRBV6-5	.	TRBJ1-1	.	TGTGCCAGCAGTTACGCGGCGAACACTGAAGCTTTCTTT	CASSYAANTEAFF
TRBV30	.	TRBJ1-1	TRBD1	TGTGCCTGGAGTGCCCTCGACAGGGGGACTGAAGCTTTCTTT	CAWSALDRGTEAFF
TRBV25-1	.	TRBJ1-5	.	TGTGCCAGCAGTGACAGCCGGGGGGGTCAGCCCCAGCATTTT	CASSDSRGGQPQHF
TRBV29-1	once	TRBJ1-2	.	TGCAGCGTTCTGGTTCGGACAGCGGTCTATGGCTACACCTTC	CSVLVRTAVYGYTF
TRBV12-5	.	TRBJ2-1	.	TGTGCTAGTGGCTCCGGGGGCGGGGGAAACAATGAGCAGTTCTTC	CASGSGGGGNNEQFF
TRBV6-5	.	TRBJ2-5	TRBD2	TGTGCCAGCAGCCCCGTTGGGGAGGGAGAGACCCAGTACTTC	CASSPVGEGETQYF
TRBV6-1	once	TRBJ1-5	.	TGTGCCAGCAGGGGGGGGGCGAGGAGCAATCAGCCCCAGCATTTT	CASRGGARSNQPQHF
TRBV6-1	once	TRBJ1-1	.	TGTGCCAGCAGTGAAGGCCTATTGAACACTGAAGCTTTCTTT	CASSEGLLNTEAFF
TRBV6-1	once	TRBJ1-2	.	TGTGCCAGCAGTGAACTGAGGTCGCAATATGGCTACACCTTC	CASSELRSQYGYTF
TRBV10-3	few	TRBJ1-5	.	TGTGCCATCAGTGGGGGAGGGGATCAGCCCCAGCATTTT	CAISGGGDQPQHF
TRBV29-1	.	TRBJ2-1	.	TGCAGCGTTGGGACAACGGGTAGTGAGCAGTTCTTC	CSVGTTGSEQFF
TRBV7-2	.	TRBJ2-3	TRBD2	TGTGCCAGCAGCACCCGGACTAGCGGAACAGATACGCAGTATTTT	CASSTRTSGTDTQYF
TRBV30	.	TRBJ1-6	TRBD1	TGTGCCTGGAGTGTGAGACAGGGCGACTCACCCCTCCACTTT	CAWSVRQGDSPLHF
TRBV5-4	.	TRBJ1-2	.	TGTGCCAGCAGCTTGGGGGGCATGGGATATGGCTACACCTTC	CASSLGGMGYGYTF
TRBV7-9	.	TRBJ1-1	.	TGTGCCAGCAGCTTGCAGGGCAACACTGAAGCTTTCTTT	CASSLQGNTEAFF
TRBV9	.	TRBJ2-2	TRBD1	TGTGCCAGCAGCACCTACAGGGGCCACAACACCGGGGAGCTGTTTTTT	CASSTYRGHNTGELFF
TRBV11-2	.	TRBJ2-5	TRBD1	TGTGCCAGCAGCTTAGGGCAGGGGGCACAAGAGACCCAGTACTTC	CASSLGQGAQETQYF